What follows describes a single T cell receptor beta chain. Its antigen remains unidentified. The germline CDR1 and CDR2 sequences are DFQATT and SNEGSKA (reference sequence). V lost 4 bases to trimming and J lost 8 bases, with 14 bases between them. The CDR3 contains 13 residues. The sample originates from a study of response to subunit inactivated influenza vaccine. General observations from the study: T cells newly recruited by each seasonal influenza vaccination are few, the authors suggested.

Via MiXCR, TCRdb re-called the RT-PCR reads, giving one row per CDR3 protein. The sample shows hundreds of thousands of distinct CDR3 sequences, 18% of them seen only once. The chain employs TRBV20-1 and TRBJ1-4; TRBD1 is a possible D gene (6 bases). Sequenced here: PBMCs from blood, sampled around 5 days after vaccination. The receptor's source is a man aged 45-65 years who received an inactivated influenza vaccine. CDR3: CSAIGGTLEKLFF. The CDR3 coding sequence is TGCAGTGCTATAGGGGGGACTCTCGAAAAACTGTTTTTT.